Presented here are 25 T cell receptor beta chains from one specimen sequenced in a study of T cells in Graves' hyperthyroidism and ophthalmopathy. The TCR beta CDR3 regions underwent amplification using RNA transcripts as the source. The TCR CDR3 first-round RT-PCR relied on the HTBI primer set. In TCRdb, the multiplex PCR reads were re-called with MiXCR into one record per CDR3 protein. The profile shows over 500,000 distinct CDR3 sequences, around 15% of them singletons. The sample comprised blood. Receptors originate from a woman between 25 and 40 years old with Graves' ophthalmopathy.

The chain carries TRBV20-1 and TRBJ2-7; 10 bases fit TRBD2. The trim removed 7 bases at V and 4 bases at J, leaving 7 bases unmatched. Germline CDR1 reads DFQATT; CDR2 reads SNEGSKA (reference sequence). The CDR3 is made up of 13 amino acids. The CDR3 loop is CSGSAGGEYEQYF. The CDR3, as DNA: TGCAGTGGGTCAGCGGGAGGGGAATACGAGCAGTACTTC.

This clonotype was counted many times. This rearrangement joins TRBV6-2 or TRBV6-3 to TRBJ2-5; D possibly corresponds to TRBD2 (5 bases). This CDR3 contains 15 residues. In germline, CDR1 is MNHEY, CDR2 SVGEGT. V was shortened by 0 bases and J by 3 bases, with 11 bases between the two germline ends. CDR3 nucleotides: TGTGCCAGCAGTTACTCTGGACTCAACGAAGAGACCCAGTACTTC. Translation: CASSYSGLNEETQYF.

This clonotype was counted ten times or more. The chain uses TRBV12-3 or TRBV12-4 and TRBJ1-1; no clear D. The CDR3 totals 16 residues. V lost 6 bases, J lost 4 bases, and 21 bases lay in between. In DNA form, the CDR3 reads TGTGCCAGCAGGAAAGGAGTCCGCAGAGACGGCACTGAAGCTTTCTTT. Protein: CASRKGVRRDGTEAFF.

This clonotype was recorded many times. The chain couples TRBV7-2 to TRBJ1-1; D unclear. V lost 7 bases and J 1 base, leaving 13 bases between the germline ends. Germline CDR1 SGHTA, CDR2 FQGNSA. The CDR3 spans 14 residues. The CDR3 loop is CASKPVFGNTEAFF. DNA for the CDR3: TGTGCCAGCAAACCAGTTTTCGGGAACACTGAAGCTTTCTTT.

This clonotype was seen only a few times. A junction end diverges from the germline sequence, so it may reflect a read error. CDR3 sequence reads: CSAAGTVNRPQHF. CDR3 bases: TGCAGTGCCGCGGGAACAGTCAATCGGCCCCAGCATTTT. The rearrangement uses TRBV20-1 and TRBJ1-5; D gene unclear. The germline gives CDR1 DFQATT, CDR2 SNEGSKA (reference sequence). The CDR3 sequence is 13 residues long.

The chain couples TRBV7-3 to TRBJ2-1; D not resolved. This CDR3 has 13 amino acids. From germline, CDR1 is SGHTA and CDR2 FQGTGA. Trimming took 6 bases from V and 8 from J, leaving 14 bases between them. The CDR3, as DNA: TGTGCCAGCAGGTCCTACCGGCCGGATGAGCAGTTCTTC. It codes for CASRSYRPDEQFF. The full variable domain, completed using reference TRBV7-3 and TRBJ2-1, is GAGVSQTPSNKVTEKGKYVELRCDPISGHTALYWYRQSLGQGPEFLIYFQGTGAADDSGLPNDRFFAVRPEGSVSTLKIQRTERGDSAVYLCASRSYRPDEQFFGPGTRLTVL.

This clonotype occurred many times. The rearrangement links TRBV18 to TRBJ2-1, with D maybe TRBD2 (5 bases). Germline CDR1 reads KGHSH; CDR2 reads LQKENI. V shed 8 bases and J shed 7 bases, with 21 bases lying between them. The CDR3 contains 15 residues. The CDR3 nucleotides are TGTGCCAGCATAACGGCGAGAGGGCCTGGGAATGAGCAGTTCTTC. Protein: CASITARGPGNEQFF.

This clonotype was counted at least ten times. J is TRBJ1-3 and V is TRBV28, with D possibly matching TRBD1 (6 bases). The CDR3 consists of 15 residues. Germline CDR1 reads MDHEN; CDR2 reads SYDVKM. Trimming left V 3 bases short and J 1 base short, with 10 bases between. CDR3 in amino acids: CASSFGGSSGNTIYF. The CDR3, as DNA: TGTGCCAGCAGTTTTGGGGGCAGTTCTGGAAACACCATATATTTT.

This clonotype was recorded many times. This rearrangement joins TRBV3-1 to TRBJ2-1; 12 bases fit TRBD2. The CDR3 covers 17 residues. Trimming took 5 bases from V and 1 from J; bases not matched to a gene: 6. Per the germline V gene, CDR1 is LGHDT and CDR2 is YNNKEL (reference sequence). The CDR3, as DNA: TGTGCCAGCAGCGGCCGGACTAGCGGGATGTCCTACAATGAGCAGTTCTTC. Translating it yields CASSGRTSGMSYNEQFF.

The sample holds many counts of this clonotype. The chain links TRBV29-1 to TRBJ2-5; 11 bases fit TRBD1. V shed 0 bases and J 4 bases; nucleotides not matched to a gene: 7. This CDR3 spans 16 amino acids. The germline V gene encodes CDR1 SQVTM and CDR2 ANQGSEA. The CDR3 sequence is CSVEETWTGGRETQYF. The DNA of the CDR3 is TGCAGCGTTGAAGAGACTTGGACAGGGGGCAGAGAGACCCAGTACTTC.

The V gene is TRBV28, the J gene TRBJ2-5; unclear D gene. CDR1 is MDHEN, CDR2 SYDVKM, per germline. V was clipped by 2 bases and J by 0 bases, with 7 bases between them. This CDR3 is 14 amino acids long. The DNA of the CDR3 is TGTGCCAGCAGTTTAGGGCTAAACCAAGAGACCCAGTACTTC. Protein product: CASSLGLNQETQYF.

This clonotype was counted between two and nine times. J is TRBJ1-6 and V is TRBV12-3 or TRBV12-4; no firm D call. The CDR3 has 14 residues. Trimming cost V 2 bases and J 7 bases, with 9 bases left between them. The CDR3 is CASSLLVLNSPLHF. The CDR3 region has the DNA TGTGCCAGCAGTTTATTGGTCTTGAATTCACCCCTCCACTTT.

This clonotype was found a few times. This chain connects TRBV6-6 to TRBJ1-2; 11 nucleotides align to TRBD1. The V gene's germline CDR1 is MNHNY and CDR2 SVGAGI (reference sequence). There are 15 residues in the CDR3. V gave up 2 bases and J gave up 5 bases; unmatched junction bases: 4. The CDR3 nucleotides are TGTGCCAGCAGTTACGGGACAGGGGGAATTTATGGCTACACCTTC. This codes for CASSYGTGGIYGYTF.

This clonotype was seen many times. This rearrangement joins TRBV12-3 or TRBV12-4 to TRBJ1-4, with 8 positions matching TRBD1. The CDR3 contains 16 residues. With V trimmed by 3 bases and J by 0 bases, 3 bases remained unmatched. For the CDR3, the DNA is TGTGCCAGCAGTTTGGGACAGGCTGCAACTAATGAAAAACTGTTTTTT. It encodes CASSLGQAATNEKLFF.

Only a few counts were recorded for this clonotype. The V gene is TRBV9, the J gene TRBJ2-1; D is unresolved. V was shortened by 3 bases and J by 2 bases, with 6 bases between the two germline ends. This CDR3 comprises 13 residues. CDR1 SGDLS and CDR2 YYNGEE come from the germline V gene. The CDR3 coding sequence is TGTGCCAGCAGCGCCGCGCCCTACAATGAGCAGTTCTTC. Protein product: CASSAAPYNEQFF.

CDR3 loop: CASSTSGTALYEQYF. The CDR3, as DNA: TGTGCCAGCAGCACCTCCGGGACGGCCCTCTACGAGCAGTACTTC. The chain recombines TRBV5-5 with TRBJ2-7; D may correspond to TRBD1 or TRBD2 (5 bases each). The V and J ends lost 4 bases and 3 bases respectively, with 17 bases between them. The CDR3 contains 15 residues. Germline V gene lookup returns CDR1 SGHKS and CDR2 YYEKEE (reference sequence).

This clonotype was seen at least ten times. The chain recombines TRBV12-3 or TRBV12-4 with TRBJ2-7, with TRBD2 matching over 7 bases. J gave up 5 bases and V 4 bases, and 5 bases lay outside the gene matches. The CDR3 extends over 13 amino acids. CDR3 nucleotide sequence: TGTGCCAGCAGTTCCGGGACTATAGACGAGCAGTACTTC. It translates to CASSSGTIDEQYF.

At least ten counts were recorded for this clonotype. The chain is built from TRBV12-3 or TRBV12-4 and TRBJ2-2, with 7 bases lining up with TRBD1. V lost 6 bases, J lost 0 bases, and 4 bases stayed unmatched. The CDR3 is 15 amino acids. CDR3 sequence: CASRTGAANTGELFF. The DNA for the CDR3 is TGTGCCAGCAGAACAGGGGCAGCGAACACCGGGGAGCTGTTTTTT.

This clonotype was recorded a few times. The V call is TRBV14, the J call TRBJ1-1; D is undetermined. V gave up 4 bases and J gave up 5 bases, with 17 bases separating them. The CDR3 covers 15 residues. Germline CDR1 is SGHDN and CDR2 is FVKESK. In DNA form, the CDR3 reads TGTGCCAGCAGCCTAGGGAGCTGGGTAGGAACTGAAGCTTTCTTT. This translates into CASSLGSWVGTEAFF.

This clonotype was seen ten or more times. The rearrangement joins TRBV5-1 to TRBJ2-7; D unresolved. Germline CDR1 SGHRS, CDR2 YFSETQ. Between the trimmed V and J ends, which lost 0 bases and 4 bases, there was a span of 11 bases. CDR3 length equals 14 residues. CDR3 in DNA: TGCGCCAGCAGCTTGGTGAGAGGTGTTTACGAGCAGTACTTC. Translating gives CASSLVRGVYEQYF.

This clonotype was seen a few times. The J gene is TRBJ2-3, the V gene TRBV11-2; the match to TRBD2 covers 7 bases. Germline CDR1 is SGHAT and CDR2 is FQNNGV. The CDR3 spans 14 residues. V dropped 6 bases and J dropped 5; count of bases not matched to a gene: 8. This chain's CDR3 is CASSSSPGGDTQYF. In DNA, the CDR3 is TGTGCCAGCAGTTCCTCGCCGGGGGGAGATACGCAGTATTTT.

Turning to this clonotype: With a much larger clone just one base away, this may be a read error. The chain has TRBV3-1 and TRBJ2-2; 9 bases are a match to TRBD2. CDR1 and CDR2 (germline): LGHDT, YNNKEL (reference sequence). The CDR3 spans 12 residues. The CDR3 region is CASAGAGGEPFF. The CDR3 nucleotides are TGTGCCAGCGCCGGGGCGGGAGGGGAGCCGTTTTTT. The full variable domain, in which reference TRBV3-1 and TRBJ2-2 provide the parts outside the CDR3, is DTAVSQTPKYLVTQMGNDKSIKCEQNLGHDTMYWYKQDSKKFLKIMFSYNNKELIINETVPNRFSPKSPDKAHLNLHINSLELGDSAVYFCASAGAGGEPFFGEGSRLTVL.

This clonotype has more than one count but fewer than ten. The chain has TRBV6-6 and TRBJ2-7, with TRBD2 as a possible D gene (6 bases). The CDR3 covers 18 residues. The germline CDR1 and CDR2 sequences are MNHNY and SVGAGI (reference sequence). The germline V and J ends were trimmed by 2 bases and 0 bases, with 20 bases remaining between them. CDR3 nucleotides: TGTGCCAGCAGTTACATCTCTGGCGGAGGGTCTAGCTCCTACGAGCAGTACTTC. This sequence encodes CASSYISGGGSSSYEQYF.

This clonotype has just a few counts. V is TRBV19 and J is TRBJ2-1; 11 bases map to TRBD2. The germline V gene encodes CDR1 LNHDA and CDR2 SQIVND (reference sequence). The CDR3 extends over 14 amino acids. J was trimmed by 7 bases and V by 5 bases; bases with no gene match: 4. DNA for the CDR3: TGTGCCAGTAGTCTAGCGGGAGGACAGAATGAGCAGTTCTTC. This codes for CASSLAGGQNEQFF.

Concerning this clonotype itself: A single base separates this from a much larger clone, so it may be a read error. J is TRBJ2-3 and V is TRBV4-3; D uncertain. Germline V gene data show CDR1 as LGHNA and CDR2 as YSLEER. This CDR3 has 13 residues. Between the trimmed V and J ends, which lost 3 bases and 0 bases, there was a span of 4 bases. The CDR3 spells CASSHCSTDTQYF. CDR3 in DNA: TGCGCCAGCAGCCATTGTAGCACAGATACGCAGTATTTT.